This TCR beta chain was recovered during a study of T cell responses to AZD1222 COVID-19 vaccine. Germline V gives CDR1 LGHDT, CDR2 YNNKEL (reference sequence). CDR3 length: 14 amino acids. Trimming removed 1 base at V and 0 bases at J, with 4 bases between. Some clones are missing from TCRdb's copy, which holds only in-frame ones; the method was immunoSEQ multiplex PCR. The sample includes tens of thousands of clones, roughly nine tenths of them seen just once. This TCR was sampled from an adult in good health. The V call is TRBV3-1 (or the pseudogene TRBV3-2), the J call TRBJ2-1; D is undetermined. The sample was peripheral blood, taken on day 0 of AZD1222 vaccination. The CDR3 loop reads CASSQVGSYNEQFF. The CDR3 bases are TGTGCCAGCAGCCAAGTCGGCTCCTACAATGAGCAGTTCTTC.